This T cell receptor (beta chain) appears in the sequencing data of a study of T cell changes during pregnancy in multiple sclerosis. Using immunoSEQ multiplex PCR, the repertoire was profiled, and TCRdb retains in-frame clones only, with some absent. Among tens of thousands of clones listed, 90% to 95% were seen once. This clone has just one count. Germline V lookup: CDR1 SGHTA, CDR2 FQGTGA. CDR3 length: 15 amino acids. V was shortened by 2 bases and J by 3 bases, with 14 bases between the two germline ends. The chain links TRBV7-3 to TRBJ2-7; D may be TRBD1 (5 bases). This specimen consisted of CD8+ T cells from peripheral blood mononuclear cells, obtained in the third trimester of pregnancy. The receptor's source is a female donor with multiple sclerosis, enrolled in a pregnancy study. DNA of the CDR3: TGTGCCAGCAGCTTACTTACGAACAGGCTCTACGAGCAGTACTTC. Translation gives CASSLLTNRLYEQYF.